This T cell receptor (beta chain) appears in the sequencing data of a study of identical twins. TCRdb recomputed calls from the 5' RACE reads with MiXCR, one row per CDR3 protein. This table has over 250,000 distinct CDR3 sequences, 9.5% appearing once. From germline, CDR1 is DFQATT and CDR2 SNEGSKA (reference sequence). This CDR3 region has 11 residues. Trimming removed 1 base at V and 12 bases at J, with 9 bases between. The donor group consisted entirely of healthy Caucasians. This clonotype was counted a few times. The sample was also linked to a second study, of yellow fever vaccine responses in identical twins.

What was sequenced was CD8+ T cells sorted from blood. The genes are TRBV20-1 and TRBJ1-4; D is possibly TRBD1 (5 bases). The source of this sequence is a woman between 18 and 30 years old in good health. The CDR3 sequence: CSARVQGELFF. CDR3 coding DNA: TGCAGTGCTAGAGTTCAGGGTGAACTGTTTTTT.